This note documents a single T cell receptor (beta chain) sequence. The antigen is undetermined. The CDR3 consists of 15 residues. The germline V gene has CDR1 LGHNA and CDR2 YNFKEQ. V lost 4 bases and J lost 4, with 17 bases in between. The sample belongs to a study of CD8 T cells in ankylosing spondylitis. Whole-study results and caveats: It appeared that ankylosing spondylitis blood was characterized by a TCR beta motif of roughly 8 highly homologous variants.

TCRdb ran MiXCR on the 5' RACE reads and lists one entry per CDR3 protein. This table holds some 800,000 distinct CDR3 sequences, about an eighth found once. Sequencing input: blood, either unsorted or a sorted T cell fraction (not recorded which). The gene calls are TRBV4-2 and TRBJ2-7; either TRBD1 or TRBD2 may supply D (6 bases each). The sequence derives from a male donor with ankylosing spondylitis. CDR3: CASSLQGGGVYEQYF. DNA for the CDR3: TGTGCCAGCAGCCTACAGGGAGGAGGGGTTTACGAGCAGTACTTC.